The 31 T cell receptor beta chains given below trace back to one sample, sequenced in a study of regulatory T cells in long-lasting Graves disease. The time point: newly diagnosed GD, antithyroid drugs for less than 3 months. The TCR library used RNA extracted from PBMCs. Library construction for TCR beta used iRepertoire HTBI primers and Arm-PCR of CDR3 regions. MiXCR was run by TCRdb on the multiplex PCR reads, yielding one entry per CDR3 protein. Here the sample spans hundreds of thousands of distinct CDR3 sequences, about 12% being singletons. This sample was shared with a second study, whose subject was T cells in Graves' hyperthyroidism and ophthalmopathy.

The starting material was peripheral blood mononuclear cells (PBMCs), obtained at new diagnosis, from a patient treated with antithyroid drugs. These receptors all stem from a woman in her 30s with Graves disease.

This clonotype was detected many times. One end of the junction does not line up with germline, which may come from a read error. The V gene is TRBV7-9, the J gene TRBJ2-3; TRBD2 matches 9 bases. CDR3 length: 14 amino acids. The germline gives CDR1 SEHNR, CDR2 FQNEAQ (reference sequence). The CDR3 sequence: CASTLAGETDTQYF. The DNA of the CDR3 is TGTGCCAGCACCTTAGCGGGAGAGACAGATACGCAGTATTTT.

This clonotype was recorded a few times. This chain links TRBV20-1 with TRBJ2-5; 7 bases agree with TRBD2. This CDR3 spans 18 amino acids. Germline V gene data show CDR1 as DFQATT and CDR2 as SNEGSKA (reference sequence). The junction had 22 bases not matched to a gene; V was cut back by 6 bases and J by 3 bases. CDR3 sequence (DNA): TGCAGTGCGATACCCGCCGGCGGGAGTTTTGTCGGGAAAGAGACCCAGTACTTC. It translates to CSAIPAGGSFVGKETQYF.

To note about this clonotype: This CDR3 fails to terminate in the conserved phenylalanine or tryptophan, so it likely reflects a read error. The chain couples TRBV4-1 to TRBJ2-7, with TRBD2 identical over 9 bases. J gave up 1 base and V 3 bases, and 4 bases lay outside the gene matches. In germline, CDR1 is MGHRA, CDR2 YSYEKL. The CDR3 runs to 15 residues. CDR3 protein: CASSQKSGRSYEQYL. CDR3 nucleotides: TGCGCCAGCAGCCAGAAAAGCGGGAGGTCCTACGAGCAGTACCTC.

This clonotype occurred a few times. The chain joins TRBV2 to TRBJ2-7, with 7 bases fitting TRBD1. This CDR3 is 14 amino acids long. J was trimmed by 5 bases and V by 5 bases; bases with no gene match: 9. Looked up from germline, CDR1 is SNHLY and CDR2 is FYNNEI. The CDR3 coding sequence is TGTGCCAGCAGTCCTTTCGACAGGGACCACGAGCAGTACTTC. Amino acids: CASSPFDRDHEQYF.

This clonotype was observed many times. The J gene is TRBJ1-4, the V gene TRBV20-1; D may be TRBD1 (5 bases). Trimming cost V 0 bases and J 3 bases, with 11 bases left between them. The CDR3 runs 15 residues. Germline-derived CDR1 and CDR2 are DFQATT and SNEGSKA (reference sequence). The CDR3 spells CSARDQGAANEKLFF. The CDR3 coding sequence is TGCAGTGCTAGAGATCAGGGCGCAGCTAATGAAAAACTGTTTTTT.

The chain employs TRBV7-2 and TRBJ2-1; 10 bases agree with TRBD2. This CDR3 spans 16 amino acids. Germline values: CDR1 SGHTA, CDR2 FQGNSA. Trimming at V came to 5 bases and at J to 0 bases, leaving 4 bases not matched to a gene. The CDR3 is CASSHSGGSSYNEQFF. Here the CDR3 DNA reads TGTGCCAGCAGCCATAGCGGGGGGAGCTCCTACAATGAGCAGTTCTTC.

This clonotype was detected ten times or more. This CDR3 reads CASSSGQDYGYTF. Written as DNA, the CDR3 is TGTGCCAGCAGCTCGGGACAGGACTATGGCTACACCTTC. V is TRBV7-2 and J is TRBJ1-2, with 8 nucleotides matching TRBD1. The CDR3 covers 13 residues. Germline-derived CDR1 and CDR2 are SGHTA and FQGNSA. The trim removed 4 bases at V and 3 bases at J, leaving 1 base unmatched.

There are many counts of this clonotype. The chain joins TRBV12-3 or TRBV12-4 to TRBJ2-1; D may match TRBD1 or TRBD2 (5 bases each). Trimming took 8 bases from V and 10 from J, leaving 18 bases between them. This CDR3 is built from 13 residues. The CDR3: CASGFVVGDEQFF. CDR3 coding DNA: TGTGCCAGCGGATTCGTCGTGGGGGACGAGCAGTTCTTC.

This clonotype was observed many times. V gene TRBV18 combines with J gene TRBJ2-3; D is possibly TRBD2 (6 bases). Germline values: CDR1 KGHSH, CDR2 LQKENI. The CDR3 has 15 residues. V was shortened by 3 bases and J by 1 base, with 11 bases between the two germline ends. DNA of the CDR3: TGTGCCAGCTCACCGGGACTCGGGGGCACAGATACGCAGTATTTT. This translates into CASSPGLGGTDTQYF.

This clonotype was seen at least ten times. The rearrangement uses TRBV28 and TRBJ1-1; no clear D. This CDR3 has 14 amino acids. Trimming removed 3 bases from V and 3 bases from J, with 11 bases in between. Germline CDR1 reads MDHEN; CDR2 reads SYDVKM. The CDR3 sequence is CASSFLSMYTEAFF. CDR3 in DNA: TGTGCCAGCAGTTTCCTCTCAATGTACACTGAAGCTTTCTTT.

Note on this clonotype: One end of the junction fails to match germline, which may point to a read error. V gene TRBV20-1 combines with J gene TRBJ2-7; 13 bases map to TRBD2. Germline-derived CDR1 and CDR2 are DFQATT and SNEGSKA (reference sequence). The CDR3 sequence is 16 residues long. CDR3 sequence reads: CSARARGTSGNYEQCF. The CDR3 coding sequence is TGCAGTGCTAGAGCCAGAGGGACTAGCGGGAACTACGAGCAGTGCTTC.

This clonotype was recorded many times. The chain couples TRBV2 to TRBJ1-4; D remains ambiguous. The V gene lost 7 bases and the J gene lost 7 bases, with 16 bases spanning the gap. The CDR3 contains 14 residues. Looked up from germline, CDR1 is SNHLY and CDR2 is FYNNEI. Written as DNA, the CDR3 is TGTGCCAGCACAGAGGATTACAAGTCTGAAAAACTGTTTTTT. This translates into CASTEDYKSEKLFF.

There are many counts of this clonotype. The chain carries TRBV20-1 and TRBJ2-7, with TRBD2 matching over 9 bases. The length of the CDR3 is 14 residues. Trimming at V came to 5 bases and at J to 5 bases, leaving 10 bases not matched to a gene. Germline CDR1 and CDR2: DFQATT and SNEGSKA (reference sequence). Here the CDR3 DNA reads TGCAGTGCTTATCTAGCGGGGTCAAGAAACGAGCAGTACTTC. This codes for CSAYLAGSRNEQYF.

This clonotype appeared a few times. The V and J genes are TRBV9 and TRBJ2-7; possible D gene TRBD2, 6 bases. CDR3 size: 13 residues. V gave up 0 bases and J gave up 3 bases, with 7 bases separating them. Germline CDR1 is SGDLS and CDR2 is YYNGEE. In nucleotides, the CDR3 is TGTGCCAGCAGCGTAGACGGGGGCTACGAGCAGTACTTC. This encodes CASSVDGGYEQYF.

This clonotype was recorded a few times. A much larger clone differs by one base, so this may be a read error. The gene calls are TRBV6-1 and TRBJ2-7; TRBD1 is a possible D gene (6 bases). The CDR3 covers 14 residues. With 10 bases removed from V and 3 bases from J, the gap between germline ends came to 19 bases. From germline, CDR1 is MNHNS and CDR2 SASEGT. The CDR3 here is CATSGAGQFYEQYF. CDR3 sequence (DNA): TGTGCCACCTCCGGAGCCGGACAGTTCTACGAGCAGTACTTC.

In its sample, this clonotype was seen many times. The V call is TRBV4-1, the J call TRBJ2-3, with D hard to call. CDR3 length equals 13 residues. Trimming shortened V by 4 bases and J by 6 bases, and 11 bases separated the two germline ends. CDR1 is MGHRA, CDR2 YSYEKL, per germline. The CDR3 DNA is TGCGCCAGCAGCCTGACATTATCCGATACGCAGTATTTT. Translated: CASSLTLSDTQYF.

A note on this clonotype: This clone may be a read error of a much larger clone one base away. As DNA, the CDR3 is TGCGCCAGCAGCTCAGGGACAGAGGTATATGGCCACACCTTC. Its translation: CASSSGTEVYGHTF. V and J are TRBV5-1 and TRBJ1-2, with TRBD1 matching over 7 bases. The CDR3 spans 14 residues. The germline gives CDR1 SGHRS, CDR2 YFSETQ.

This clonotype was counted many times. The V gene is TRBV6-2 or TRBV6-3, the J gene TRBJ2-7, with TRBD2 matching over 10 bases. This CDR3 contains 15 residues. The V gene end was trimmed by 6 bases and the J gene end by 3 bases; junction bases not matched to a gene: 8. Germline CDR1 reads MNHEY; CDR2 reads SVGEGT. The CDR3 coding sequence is TGTGCCAGCAGCCCTAGCGGGAGTTCTCTCTACGAGCAGTACTTC. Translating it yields CASSPSGSSLYEQYF.

In DNA form, the CDR3 reads TGTGCCAGCAGCATGGACCCGGGACAAAGGGGAGTAGATACGCAGTATTTT. Translated: CASSMDPGQRGVDTQYF. The rearrangement joins TRBV7-2 to TRBJ2-3, with a possible D match to TRBD1 (6 bases). Germline CDR1 and CDR2: SGHTA and FQGNSA. This CDR3 contains 17 residues. V dropped 5 bases and J dropped 5 bases, with 23 bases sitting between them.

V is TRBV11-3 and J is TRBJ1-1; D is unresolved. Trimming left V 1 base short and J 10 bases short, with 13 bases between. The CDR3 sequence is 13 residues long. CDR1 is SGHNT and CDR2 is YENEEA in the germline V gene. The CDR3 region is CASSLGTNSGAFF. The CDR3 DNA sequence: TGTGCCAGCAGCTTAGGCACGAACAGTGGAGCTTTCTTT. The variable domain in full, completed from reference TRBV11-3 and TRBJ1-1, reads EAGVVQSPRYKIIEKKQPVAFWCNPISGHNTLYWYLQNLGQGPELLIRYENEEAVDDSQLPKDRFSAERLKGVDSTLKIQPAELGDSAVYLCASSLGTNSGAFFGQGTRLTVV.

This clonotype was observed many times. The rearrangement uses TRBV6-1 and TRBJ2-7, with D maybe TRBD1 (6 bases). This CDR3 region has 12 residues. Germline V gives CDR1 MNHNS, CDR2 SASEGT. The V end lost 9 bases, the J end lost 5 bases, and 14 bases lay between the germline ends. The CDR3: CASRQALDEQYF. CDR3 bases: TGTGCCAGTAGACAGGCGTTGGACGAGCAGTACTTC.

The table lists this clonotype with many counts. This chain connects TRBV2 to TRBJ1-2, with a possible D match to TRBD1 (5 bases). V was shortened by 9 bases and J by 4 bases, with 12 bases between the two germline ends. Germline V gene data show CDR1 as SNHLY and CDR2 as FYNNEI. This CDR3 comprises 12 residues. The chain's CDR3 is CASPRGAYGYTF. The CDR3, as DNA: TGTGCCAGTCCCCGGGGCGCCTATGGCTACACCTTC.

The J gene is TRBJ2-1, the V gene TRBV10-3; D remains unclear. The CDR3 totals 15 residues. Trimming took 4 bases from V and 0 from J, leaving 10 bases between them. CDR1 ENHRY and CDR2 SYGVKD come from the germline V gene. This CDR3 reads CAISAVRSSYNEQFF. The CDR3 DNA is TGTGCCATCAGTGCTGTCCGGAGCTCCTACAATGAGCAGTTCTTC.

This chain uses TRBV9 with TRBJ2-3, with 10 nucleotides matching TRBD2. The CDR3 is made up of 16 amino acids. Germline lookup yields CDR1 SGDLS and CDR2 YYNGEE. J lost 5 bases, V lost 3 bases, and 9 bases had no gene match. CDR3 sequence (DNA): TGTGCCAGCAGCGACCCCCCTAGCGGGAGAGGAGATACGCAGTATTTT. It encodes CASSDPPSGRGDTQYF.

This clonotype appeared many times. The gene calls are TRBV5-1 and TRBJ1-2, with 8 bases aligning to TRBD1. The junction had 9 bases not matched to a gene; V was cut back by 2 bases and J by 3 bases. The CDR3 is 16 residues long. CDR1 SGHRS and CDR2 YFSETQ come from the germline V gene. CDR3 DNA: TGCGCCAGCAGCTTCACGGACAGGGAGAAATACTATGGCTACACCTTC. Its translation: CASSFTDREKYYGYTF.

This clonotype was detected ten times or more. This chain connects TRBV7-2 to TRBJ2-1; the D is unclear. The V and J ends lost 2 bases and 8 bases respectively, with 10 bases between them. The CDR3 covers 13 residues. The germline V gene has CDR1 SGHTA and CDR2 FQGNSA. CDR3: CASSLPYRDEQFF. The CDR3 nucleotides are TGTGCCAGCAGCTTACCCTATAGAGATGAGCAGTTCTTC.

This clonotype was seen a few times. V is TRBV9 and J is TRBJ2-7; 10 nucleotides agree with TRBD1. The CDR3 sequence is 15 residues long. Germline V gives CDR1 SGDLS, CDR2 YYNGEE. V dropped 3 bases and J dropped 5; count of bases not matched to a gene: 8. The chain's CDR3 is CASSGRDRGNDEQYF. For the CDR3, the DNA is TGTGCCAGCAGCGGCCGGGACAGGGGAAACGACGAGCAGTACTTC.

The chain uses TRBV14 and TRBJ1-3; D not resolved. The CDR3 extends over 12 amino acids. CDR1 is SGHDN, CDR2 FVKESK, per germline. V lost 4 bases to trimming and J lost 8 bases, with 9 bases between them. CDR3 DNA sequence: TGTGCCAGCAGCCCTCGACAAGACACCATATATTTT. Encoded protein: CASSPRQDTIYF.

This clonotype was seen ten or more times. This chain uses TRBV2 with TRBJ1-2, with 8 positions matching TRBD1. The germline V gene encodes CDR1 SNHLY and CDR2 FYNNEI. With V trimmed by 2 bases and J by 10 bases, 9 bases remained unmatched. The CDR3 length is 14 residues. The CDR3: CASSETTTGEIYTF. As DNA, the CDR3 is TGTGCCAGCAGTGAAACGACGACAGGGGAAATCTACACCTTC.

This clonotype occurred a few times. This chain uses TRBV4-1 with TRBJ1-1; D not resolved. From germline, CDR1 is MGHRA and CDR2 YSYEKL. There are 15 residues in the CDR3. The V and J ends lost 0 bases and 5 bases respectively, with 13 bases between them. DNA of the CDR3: TGCGCCAGCAGCCAAGATATTAACGCTCATACTGAAGCTTTCTTT. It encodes CASSQDINAHTEAFF.

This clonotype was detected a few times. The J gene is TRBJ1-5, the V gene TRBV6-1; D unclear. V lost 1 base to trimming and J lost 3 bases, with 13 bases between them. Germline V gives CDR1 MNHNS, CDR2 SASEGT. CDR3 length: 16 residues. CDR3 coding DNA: TGTGCCAGCAGTGAAGGACGGCTATTTCTCAATCAGCCCCAGCATTTT. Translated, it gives CASSEGRLFLNQPQHF.